This T cell receptor beta chain was identified in a study of blood T cell repertoires in COVID-19. Per the germline V gene, CDR1 is SGHRS and CDR2 is YFSETQ. V trimming: 0 bases; J trimming: 10 bases; junction bases outside the gene matches: 12. This CDR3 has 16 amino acids. Under the authors' procedure: Nucleated cell number was recorded as an estimate derived from reference gene primer amplification. Produced via immunoSEQ multiplex PCR; TCRdb's table is partial and in-frame only. V and J calls and clone size are those listed in that table; D and trimming were worked out from the DNA. Here the sample spans approximately 110,000 clones, roughly nine tenths being singletons.

Material for sequencing was peripheral blood. This rearrangement joins TRBV5-1 to TRBJ2-3; 9 bases match TRBD2. This TCR derives from a man aged 50-59 years with COVID-19, enrolled during active disease. The CDR3 loop is CASSLGIAGALLAQYF. The CDR3 DNA reads as TGCGCCAGCAGCTTGGGGATAGCGGGAGCCCTCCTTGCGCAGTATTTT.